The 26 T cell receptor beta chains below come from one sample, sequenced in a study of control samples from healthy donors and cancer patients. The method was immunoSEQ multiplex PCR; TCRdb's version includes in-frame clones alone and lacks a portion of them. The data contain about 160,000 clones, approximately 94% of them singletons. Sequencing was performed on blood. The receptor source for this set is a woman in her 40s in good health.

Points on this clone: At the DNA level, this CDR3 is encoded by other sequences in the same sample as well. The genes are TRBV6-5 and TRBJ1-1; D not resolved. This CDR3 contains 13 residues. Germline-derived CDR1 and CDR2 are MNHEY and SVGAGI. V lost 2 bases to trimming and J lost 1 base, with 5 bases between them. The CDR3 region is CASSYVQNTEAFF. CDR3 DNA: TGTGCCAGCAGTTACGTCCAGAACACTGAAGCTTTCTTT.

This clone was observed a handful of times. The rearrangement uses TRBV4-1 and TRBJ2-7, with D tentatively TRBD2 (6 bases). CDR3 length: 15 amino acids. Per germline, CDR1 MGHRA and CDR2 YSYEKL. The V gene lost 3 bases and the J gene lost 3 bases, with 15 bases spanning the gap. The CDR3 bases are TGCGCCAGCAGCCAGGCCGGGACTGGACACTACGAGCAGTACTTC. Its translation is CASSQAGTGHYEQYF.

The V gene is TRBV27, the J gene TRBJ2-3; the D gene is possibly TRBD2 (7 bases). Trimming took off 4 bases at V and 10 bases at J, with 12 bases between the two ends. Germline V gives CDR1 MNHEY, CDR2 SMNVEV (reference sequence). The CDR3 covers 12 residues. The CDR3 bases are TGTGCCAGCAGTTCCCAAGGGGGGGCGCAGTATTTT. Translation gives CASSSQGGAQYF.

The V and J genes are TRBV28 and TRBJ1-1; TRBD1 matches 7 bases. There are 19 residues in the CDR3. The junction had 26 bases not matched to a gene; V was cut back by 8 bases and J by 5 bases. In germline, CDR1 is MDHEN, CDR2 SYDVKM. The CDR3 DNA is TGTGCCAGCGTTGGTCCCTCCCACCGGAGGGGGCAATTGGGAACTGAAGCTTTCTTT. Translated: CASVGPSHRRGQLGTEAFF.

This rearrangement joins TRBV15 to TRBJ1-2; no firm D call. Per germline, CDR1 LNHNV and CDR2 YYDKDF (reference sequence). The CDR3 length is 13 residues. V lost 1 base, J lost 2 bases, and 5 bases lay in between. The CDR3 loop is CATSRVQNYGYTF. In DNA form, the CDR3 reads TGTGCCACCAGCAGAGTACAGAACTATGGCTACACCTTC.

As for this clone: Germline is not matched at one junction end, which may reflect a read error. The CDR3 sequence is CATSPREPGQGDIDTQYF. The DNA for the CDR3 is TGTGCCACCAGCCCTCGAGAACCGGGACAGGGTGATATAGATACGCAGTATTTT. The chain joins TRBV7-9 to TRBJ2-3, with 9 bases fitting TRBD1. This CDR3 is built from 18 residues. Germline assignment: CDR1 SEHNR and CDR2 FQNEAQ (reference sequence).

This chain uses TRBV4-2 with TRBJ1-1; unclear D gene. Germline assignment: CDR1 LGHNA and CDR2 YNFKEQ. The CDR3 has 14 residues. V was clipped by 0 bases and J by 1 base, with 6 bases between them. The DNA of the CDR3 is TGTGCCAGCAGCCAAGATAAGGCGAACACTGAAGCTTTCTTT. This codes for CASSQDKANTEAFF.

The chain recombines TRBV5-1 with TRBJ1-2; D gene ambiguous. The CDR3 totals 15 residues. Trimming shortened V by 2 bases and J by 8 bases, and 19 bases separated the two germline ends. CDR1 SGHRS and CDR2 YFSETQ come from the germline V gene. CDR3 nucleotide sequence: TGCGCCAGCAGCTTTGGGCAGGTCAGGTTGGGGGGCTACACCTTC. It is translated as CASSFGQVRLGGYTF.

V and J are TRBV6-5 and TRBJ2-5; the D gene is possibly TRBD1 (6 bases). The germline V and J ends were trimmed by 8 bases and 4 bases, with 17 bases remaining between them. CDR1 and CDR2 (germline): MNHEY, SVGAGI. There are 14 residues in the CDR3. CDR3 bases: TGTGCCAGCCTTTCCCCAGGGGCGGGAGAGACCCAGTACTTC. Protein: CASLSPGAGETQYF.

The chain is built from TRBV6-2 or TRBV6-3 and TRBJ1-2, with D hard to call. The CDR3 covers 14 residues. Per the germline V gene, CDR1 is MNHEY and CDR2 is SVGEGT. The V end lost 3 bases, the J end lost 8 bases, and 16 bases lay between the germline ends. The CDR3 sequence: CASSYFDSGGGYTF. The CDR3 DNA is TGTGCCAGCAGTTATTTTGATTCGGGAGGAGGCTACACCTTC.

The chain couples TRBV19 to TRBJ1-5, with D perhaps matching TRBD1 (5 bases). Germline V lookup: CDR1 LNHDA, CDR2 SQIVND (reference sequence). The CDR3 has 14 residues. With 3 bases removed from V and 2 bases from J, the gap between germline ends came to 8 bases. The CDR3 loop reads CASSMSRGNQPQHF. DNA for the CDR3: TGTGCCAGTAGTATGTCCAGGGGCAATCAGCCCCAGCATTTT.

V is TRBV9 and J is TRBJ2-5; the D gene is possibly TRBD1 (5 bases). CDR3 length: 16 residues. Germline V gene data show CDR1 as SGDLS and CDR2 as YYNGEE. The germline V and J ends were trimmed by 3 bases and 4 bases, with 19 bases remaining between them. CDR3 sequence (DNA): TGTGCCAGCAGCGCTTCGGTAGGGGTTCAGGGAGAGACCCAGTACTTC. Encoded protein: CASSASVGVQGETQYF.

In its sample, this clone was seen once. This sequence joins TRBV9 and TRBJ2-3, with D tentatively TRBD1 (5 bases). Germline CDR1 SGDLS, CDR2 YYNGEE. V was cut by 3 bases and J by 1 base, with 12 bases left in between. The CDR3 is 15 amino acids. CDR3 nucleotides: TGTGCCAGCAGCGCCGACAGCCGCGGCACAGATACGCAGTATTTT. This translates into CASSADSRGTDTQYF.

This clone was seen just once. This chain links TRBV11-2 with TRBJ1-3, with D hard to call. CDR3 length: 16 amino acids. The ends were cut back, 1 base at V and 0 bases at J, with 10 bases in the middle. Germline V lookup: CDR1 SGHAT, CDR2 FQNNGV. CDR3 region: CASSLGRQGSGNTIYF. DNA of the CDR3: TGTGCCAGCAGCTTAGGCAGGCAAGGCTCTGGAAACACCATATATTTT.

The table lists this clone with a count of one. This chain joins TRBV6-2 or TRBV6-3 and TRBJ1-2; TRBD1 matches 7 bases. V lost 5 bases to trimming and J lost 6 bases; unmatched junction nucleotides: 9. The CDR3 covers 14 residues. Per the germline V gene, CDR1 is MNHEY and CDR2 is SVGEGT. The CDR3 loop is CASSRDRVWDGYTF. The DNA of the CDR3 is TGTGCCAGCAGTCGCGACAGGGTGTGGGATGGCTACACCTTC.

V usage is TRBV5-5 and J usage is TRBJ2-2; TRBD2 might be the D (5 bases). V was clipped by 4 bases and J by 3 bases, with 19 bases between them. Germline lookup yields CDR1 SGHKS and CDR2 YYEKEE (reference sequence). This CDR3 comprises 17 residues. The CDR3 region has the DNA TGTGCCAGCAGCCCAAGAGGTAGCGCCTTGGACACCGGGGAGCTGTTTTTT. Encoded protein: CASSPRGSALDTGELFF.

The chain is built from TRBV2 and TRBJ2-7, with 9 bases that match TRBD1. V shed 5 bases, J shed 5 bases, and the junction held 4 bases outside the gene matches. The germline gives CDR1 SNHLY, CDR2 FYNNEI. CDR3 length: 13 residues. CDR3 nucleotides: TGTGCCAGCAGTTTGGACAGGGGAGACGAGCAGTACTTC. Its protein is CASSLDRGDEQYF.

Written as DNA, the CDR3 is TGTGCCAGTAGTTCGCCGGGACAGGGCGGGAATGAAGCTTTCTTT. It specifies CASSSPGQGGNEAFF. This rearrangement joins TRBV19 to TRBJ1-1; 9 bases line up with TRBD1. After removal of 5 bases from V and 7 bases from J, the junction contained 11 bases not matched to a gene. Germline lookup yields CDR1 LNHDA and CDR2 SQIVND (reference sequence). The length of the CDR3 is 15 residues.

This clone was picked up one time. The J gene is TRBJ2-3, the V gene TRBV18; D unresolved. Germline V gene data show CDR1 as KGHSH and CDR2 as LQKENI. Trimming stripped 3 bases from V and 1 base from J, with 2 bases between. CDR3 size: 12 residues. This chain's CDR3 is CASSPRTDTQYF. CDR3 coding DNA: TGTGCCAGCTCACCCCGCACAGATACGCAGTATTTT.

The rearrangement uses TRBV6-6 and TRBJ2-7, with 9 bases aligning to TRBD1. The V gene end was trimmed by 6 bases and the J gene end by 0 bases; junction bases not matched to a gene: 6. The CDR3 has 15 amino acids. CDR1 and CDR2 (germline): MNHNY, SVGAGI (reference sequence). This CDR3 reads CASRDRTGDSYEQYF. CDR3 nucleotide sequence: TGTGCCAGCAGGGATCGGACAGGGGACTCCTACGAGCAGTACTTC.

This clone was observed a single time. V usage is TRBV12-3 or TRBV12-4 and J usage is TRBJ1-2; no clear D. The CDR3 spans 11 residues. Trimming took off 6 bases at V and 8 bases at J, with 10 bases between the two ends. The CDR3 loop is CASSLDVGYTF. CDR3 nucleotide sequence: TGTGCCAGCAGCTTGGACGTCGGCTACACCTTC.

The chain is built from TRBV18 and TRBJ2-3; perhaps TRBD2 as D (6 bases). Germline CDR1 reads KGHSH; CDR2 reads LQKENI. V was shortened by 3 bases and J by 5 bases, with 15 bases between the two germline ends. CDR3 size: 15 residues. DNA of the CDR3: TGTGCCAGCTCACCTCAATCCGGGGGAGGAGATACGCAGTATTTT. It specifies CASSPQSGGGDTQYF. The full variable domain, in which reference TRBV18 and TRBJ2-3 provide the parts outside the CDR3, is NAGVMQNPRHLVRRRGQEARLRCSPMKGHSHVYWYRQLPEEGLKFMVYLQKENIIDESGMPKERFSAEFPKEGPSILRIQQVVRGDSAAYFCASSPQSGGGDTQYFGPGTRLTVL.

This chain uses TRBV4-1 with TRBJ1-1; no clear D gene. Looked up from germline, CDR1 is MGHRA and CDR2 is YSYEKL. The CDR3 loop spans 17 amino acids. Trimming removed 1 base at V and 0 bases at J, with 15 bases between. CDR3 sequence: CASSQALPTILNTEAFF. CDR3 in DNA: TGCGCCAGCAGCCAAGCTTTACCCACTATTTTGAACACTGAAGCTTTCTTT.

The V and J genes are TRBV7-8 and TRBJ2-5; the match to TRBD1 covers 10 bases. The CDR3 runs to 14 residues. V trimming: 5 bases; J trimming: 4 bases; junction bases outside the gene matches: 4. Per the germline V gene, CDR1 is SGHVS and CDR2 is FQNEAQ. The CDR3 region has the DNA TGTGCCAGCAGCCGGGACAGGGGCGGAGAGACCCAGTACTTC. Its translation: CASSRDRGGETQYF. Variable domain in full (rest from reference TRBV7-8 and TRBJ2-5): GAGVSQSPRYKVAKRGQDVALRCDPISGHVSLFWYQQALGQGPEFLTYFQNEAQLDKSGLPSDRFFAERPEGSVSTLKIQRTQQEDSAVYLCASSRDRGGETQYFGPGTRLLVL.

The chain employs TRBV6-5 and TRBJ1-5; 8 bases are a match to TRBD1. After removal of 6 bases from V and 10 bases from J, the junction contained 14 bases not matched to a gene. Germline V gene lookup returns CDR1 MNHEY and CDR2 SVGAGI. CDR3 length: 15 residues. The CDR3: CASRWTGQYGIPQHF. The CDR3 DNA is TGTGCCAGCAGGTGGACAGGGCAATATGGGATTCCCCAGCATTTT.

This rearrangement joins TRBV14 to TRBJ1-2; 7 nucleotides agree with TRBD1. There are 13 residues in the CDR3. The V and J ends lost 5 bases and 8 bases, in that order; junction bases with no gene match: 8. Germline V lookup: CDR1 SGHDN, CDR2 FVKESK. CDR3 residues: CASSLTGYGGYTF. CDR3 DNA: TGTGCCAGCAGCTTGACAGGGTACGGAGGCTACACCTTC.